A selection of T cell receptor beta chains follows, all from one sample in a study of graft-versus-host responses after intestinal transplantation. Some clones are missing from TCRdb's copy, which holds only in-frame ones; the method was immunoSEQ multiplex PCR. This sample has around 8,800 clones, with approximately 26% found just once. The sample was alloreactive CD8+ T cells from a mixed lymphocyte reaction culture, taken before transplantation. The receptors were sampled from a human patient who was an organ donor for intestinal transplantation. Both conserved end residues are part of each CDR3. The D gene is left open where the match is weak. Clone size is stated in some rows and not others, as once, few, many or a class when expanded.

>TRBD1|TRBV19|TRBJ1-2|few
CASSISPGGGGYTF
TGTGCCAGTAGTATATCACCAGGGGGAGGGGGCTACACCTTC
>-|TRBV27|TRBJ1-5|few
CASSLIGGNQPQHF
TGTGCCAGCAGTCTAATTGGGGGTAATCAGCCCCAGCATTTT
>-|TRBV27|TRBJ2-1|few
CASSLSGNNEQFF
TGTGCCAGCAGTTTATCAGGGAACAATGAGCAGTTCTTC
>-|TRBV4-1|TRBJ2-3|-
CASSQGGRGPLGTDTQYF
TGCGCCAGCAGCCAAGGGGGGCGGGGGCCTTTGGGCACAGATACGCAGTATTTT
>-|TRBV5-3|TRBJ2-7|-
CAGRSYSCSYEQYF
-
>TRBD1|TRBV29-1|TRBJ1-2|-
CSAGTGANYGYTF
TGCAGCGCAGGGACAGGGGCTAACTATGGCTACACCTTC
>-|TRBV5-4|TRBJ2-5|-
CASSLGGDAINPQYF
TGTGCCAGCAGCTTGGGGGGGGACGCCATCAACCCCCAGTACTTC
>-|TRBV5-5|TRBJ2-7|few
CASSLTVRYEQYF
TGTGCCAGCAGCTTAACAGTACGCTACGAGCAGTACTTC
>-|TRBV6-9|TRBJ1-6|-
CASSYGGGANSPLHF
TGTGCCAGCAGTTACGGGGGGGGTGCTAATTCACCCCTCCACTTT
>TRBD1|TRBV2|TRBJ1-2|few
CASTPTGQGALNYGYTF
TGTGCCAGCACCCCCACGGGACAGGGGGCGCTGAACTATGGCTACACCTTC
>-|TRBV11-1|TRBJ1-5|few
CASSPGVQPQHF
TGTGCCAGCAGCCCGGGGGTTCAGCCCCAGCATTTT
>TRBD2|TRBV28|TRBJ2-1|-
CASSYRGLAGHNEQFF
TGTGCCAGCAGTTACCGTGGACTAGCGGGCCACAATGAGCAGTTCTTC
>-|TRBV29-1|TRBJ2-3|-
CSVEDQGPIPSLTDTQYF
TGCAGCGTTGAAGATCAAGGGCCGATTCCTTCCCTCACAGATACGCAGTATTTT
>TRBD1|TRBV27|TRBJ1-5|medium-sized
CASSGTVNQPQHF
TGTGCCAGCAGCGGGACAGTCAATCAGCCCCAGCATTTT
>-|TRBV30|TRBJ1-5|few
CAWSVVVSLRGNQPQHF
TGTGCCTGGAGTGTGGTTGTGAGCCTTCGCGGCAATCAGCCCCAGCATTTT
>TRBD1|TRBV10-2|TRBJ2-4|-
CATGTGGDIQYF
TGCGCCACAGGGACAGGGGGGGACATTCAGTACTTC
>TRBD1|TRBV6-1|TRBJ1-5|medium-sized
CASRETRTGREPQHF
TGTGCCAGCAGGGAAACCCGGACAGGGAGAGAGCCCCAGCATTTT
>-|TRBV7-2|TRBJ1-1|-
CASSLGSGWGEWAFF
TGTGCCAGCAGCTTAGGAAGCGGCTGGGGTGAGTGGGCTTTCTTT
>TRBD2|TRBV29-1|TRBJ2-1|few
CSVEGLAGVQYNEQFF
TGCAGCGTTGAAGGACTAGCGGGCGTCCAATACAATGAGCAGTTCTTC
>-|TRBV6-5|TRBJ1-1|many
CASSYPGNTEAFF
TGTGCCAGCAGTTACCCAGGAAACACTGAAGCTTTCTTT
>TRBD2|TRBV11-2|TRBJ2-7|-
CASSFDLAGVNEQYF
TGTGCCAGCAGCTTCGACCTAGCGGGAGTCAACGAGCAGTACTTC
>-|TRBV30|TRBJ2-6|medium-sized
CAWSMGAGANVLTF
TGTGCCTGGAGTATGGGCGCTGGGGCCAACGTCCTGACTTTC
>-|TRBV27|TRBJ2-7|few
CASRASYEQYF
TGTGCCAGCCGAGCCTCCTACGAGCAGTACTTC
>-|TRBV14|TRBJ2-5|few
CASSRYMGSQYF
TGTGCCAGCAGCCGCTATATGGGGTCCCAGTACTTC
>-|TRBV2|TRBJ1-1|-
CASSEVSANTEAFF
TGTGCCAGCAGTGAAGTCTCAGCGAACACTGAAGCTTTCTTT
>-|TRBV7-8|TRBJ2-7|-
CASSLGTLPYEQYF
TGTGCCAGCAGCTTAGGGACTTTACCTTACGAGCAGTACTTC
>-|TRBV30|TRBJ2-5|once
CAWSAGGRQETQYF
TGTGCCTGGAGTGCTGGGGGACGACAAGAGACCCAGTACTTC
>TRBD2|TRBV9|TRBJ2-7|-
CASSVGTSGTESEQYF
TGTGCCAGCAGCGTAGGGACTAGCGGGACGGAATCCGAGCAGTACTTC
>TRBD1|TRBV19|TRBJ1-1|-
CASSLVGDDRGRTEAFF
TGTGCCAGTAGCTTGGTAGGAGATGACAGGGGGCGAACTGAAGCTTTCTTT
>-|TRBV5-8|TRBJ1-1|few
CASSLVPPARGDTEAFF
TGTGCCAGCAGCTTGGTCCCCCCCGCACGGGGGGACACTGAAGCTTTCTTT
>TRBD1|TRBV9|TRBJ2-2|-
CASSGQGATSANTGELFF
TGTGCCAGCAGCGGACAGGGGGCGACTAGCGCGAACACCGGGGAGCTGTTTTTT
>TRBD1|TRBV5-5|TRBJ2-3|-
CASTDRGRGEDTQYF
TGTGCCAGCACTGACAGGGGGCGAGGGGAAGATACGCAGTATTTT
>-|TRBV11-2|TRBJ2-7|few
CASSSEFGGPYEQYF
TGTGCCAGCAGCTCTGAATTTGGGGGTCCCTACGAGCAGTACTTC
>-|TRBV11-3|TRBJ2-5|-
CASSPPLADPQETQYF
TGTGCCAGCAGCCCACCCTTAGCGGATCCCCAAGAGACCCAGTACTTC
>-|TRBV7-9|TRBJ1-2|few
CASSPTANYGYTF
TGTGCCAGCAGTCCTACAGCGAACTATGGCTACACCTTC
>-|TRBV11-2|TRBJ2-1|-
CASSLGTEYNDQFF
TGTGCCAGCAGCTTGGGGACGGAGTACAATGATCAGTTCTTC
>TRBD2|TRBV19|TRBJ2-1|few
CASSIIAGTYNEQFF
TGTGCCAGTAGTATTATAGCGGGAACCTACAATGAGCAGTTCTTC
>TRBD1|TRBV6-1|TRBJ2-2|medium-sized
CASSGTGAGELFF
TGTGCCAGCAGTGGGACAGGGGCCGGGGAGCTGTTTTTT
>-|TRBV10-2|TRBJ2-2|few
CASRDSSNTGELFF
TGCGCCAGCAGAGACTCCTCGAACACCGGGGAGCTGTTTTTT
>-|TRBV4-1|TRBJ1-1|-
CASSQEDRNTEAFF
TGCGCCAGCAGCCAAGAGGACAGGAACACTGAAGCTTTCTTT
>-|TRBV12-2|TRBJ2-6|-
CASRKLASTQSRANVLTF
TGTGCAAGTCGCAAACTTGCCTCCACACAAAGTCGGGCCAACGTCCTGACTTTC
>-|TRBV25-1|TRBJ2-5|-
CASSNSETQYF
TGTGCCAGCAGTAATTCGGAGACCCAGTACTTC
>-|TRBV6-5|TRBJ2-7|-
CASSYGESEQYF
TGTGCCAGCAGTTATGGGGAGAGCGAGCAGTACTTC
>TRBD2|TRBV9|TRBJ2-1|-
CASSVWTSGGAERFF
TGTGCCAGCAGCGTTTGGACTAGCGGGGGGGCTGAGCGGTTCTTC
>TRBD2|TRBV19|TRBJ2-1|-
CASSWTSGRESYNEQFF
TGTGCCAGTAGTTGGACTAGCGGGAGGGAATCCTACAATGAGCAGTTCTTC
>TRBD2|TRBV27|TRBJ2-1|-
CASSLGTSGYNEQFF
TGTGCCAGCAGTTTAGGGACTAGCGGATACAATGAGCAGTTCTTC
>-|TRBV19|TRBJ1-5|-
CASSIGTSFSNQPQHF
TGTGCCAGTAGTATAGGGACCAGCTTTAGCAATCAGCCCCAGCATTTT
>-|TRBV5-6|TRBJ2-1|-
CASSLGNEQFF
TGTGCCAGCAGCTTAGGAAATGAGCAGTTCTTC
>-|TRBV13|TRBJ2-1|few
CASSFLGEQFF
TGTGCCAGCAGCTTTCTAGGTGAGCAGTTCTTC
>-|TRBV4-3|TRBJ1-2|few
CASSQDELQDGYTF
TGCGCCAGCAGCCAAGATGAGCTTCAGGATGGCTACACCTTC
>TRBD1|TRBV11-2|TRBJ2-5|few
CASSQGTVETQYF
TGTGCCAGCAGCCAAGGGACAGTTGAGACCCAGTACTTC
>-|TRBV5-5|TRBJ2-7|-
CASSLADSSYEQYF
TGTGCCAGCAGCTTGGCGGACAGCTCCTACGAGCAGTACTTC
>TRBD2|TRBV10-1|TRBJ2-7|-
CASSSGGAYEQYF
TGCGCCAGCAGTAGCGGGGGGGCCTACGAGCAGTACTTC
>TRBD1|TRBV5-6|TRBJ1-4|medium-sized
CASSFGEQGGEKLFF
TGTGCCAGCAGCTTCGGGGAACAGGGGGGTGAAAAACTGTTTTTT
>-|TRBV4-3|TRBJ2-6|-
CASSQDRGTGANVLTF
TGCGCCAGCAGCCAAGATAGGGGTACAGGGGCCAACGTCCTGACTTTC
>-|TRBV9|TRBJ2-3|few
CASSHSRGRLETDTQYF
TGTGCCAGCTCCCATTCCAGGGGACGTCTAGAAACAGATACGCAGTATTTT
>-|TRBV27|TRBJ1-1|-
CASSLGGLNTEAFF
TGTGCCAGCAGTTTAGGCGGACTGAACACTGAAGCTTTCTTT
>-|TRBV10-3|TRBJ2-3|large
CAISESLQTDTQYF
TGTGCCATCAGTGAGTCGCTACAGACAGATACGCAGTATTTT
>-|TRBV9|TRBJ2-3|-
CASSVADTQYF
TGTGCCAGCAGCGTAGCAGATACGCAGTATTTT